The present TCR beta chain was sequenced within a study of OX40 agonist ivuxolimab in advanced cancers. Regarding the research as a whole: Ivuxolimab was an agonistic, fully human IgG2 monoclonal antibody directed against OX40 (CD134), a costimulatory receptor. Intravenous ivuxolimab was administered to patients every 2 weeks at six dose levels: 0.01, 0.1, 0.3, 1.5, 3 and 10 mg/kg. Among the 50 to 55 dose-escalation patients, some 20 had hepatocellular carcinoma, roughly 15 melanoma, 9 renal cell carcinoma and 9 head and neck cancer. In the dose-escalation cohort, around four fifths of patients were male, and the mean age was roughly 60 years with a range of 23 to 79. Prior anti-PD-1, anti-PD-L1 or anti-CTLA-4 therapy was permitted, and 30% to 50% of dose-escalation patients had received checkpoint inhibitors. Partial responses were achieved by three dose-escalation patients, of whom one had hepatocellular carcinoma and two had cutaneous melanoma. The point of sequencing TCRbeta in the periphery was to test whether ivuxolimab changed TCR sequence diversity and drove clonal T-cell expansion. The paper reports the monotherapy dose-escalation portion (N = 52 patients) of the phase I ivuxolimab trial. Paper-wide results and their limitations: On average, CD8+ T cells showed more expanded clones than CD4+ T cells after ivuxolimab. Which antigens the clonally expanded peripheral T cells were specific for was not determined. In partial responders in the 0.1-3.0 mg/kg groups, normalized peripheral clonal expansion was found to be among the lowest, especially among CD8+ T cells. Clonal expansion of both CD4+ and CD8+ blood T cells was observed from baseline to week 6 at doses 0.1 to 3.0 mg/kg. Low levels of normalized T-cell clonal expansion were also seen in some patients who did not respond.

At the junction V is shortened by 8 bases and J by 0 bases; bases outside the gene matches: 6. From cysteine to phenylalanine, the CDR3 is 14 amino acids long. The retained sequence is limited to the CDR3, 42 bases, with the frame set at the first base. Looking up the germline V gene yields CDR1 SGHVS and CDR2 FQNEAQ. For sequencing of the TCRbeta CDR3 region, genomic DNA was extracted from the sorted cells. The immunoSEQ Assay was used to sequence the TCRbeta CDR3 regions. The immuneACCESS repertoire file appears here via TCRdb, limited to in-frame rearrangements. These files lack a portion of the clones; in checked studies, under half of the deficit traces to unresolved V genes, and the cause of the others is not known. Counted in this sample were around 24,000 clones; 70% to 80% of them appeared once. About 33% of the sample comes from the top ten. Patients with autoimmune disease history or receiving systemic immunosuppression were excluded from the trial. Peripheral blood for TCR sequencing was drawn from every dose cohort at baseline, at cycle 4 day 1 and at cycle 7 day 1. The samples were drawn from a first-in-human, open-label, multicenter phase I dose-escalation trial of ivuxolimab. The trial enrolled adults with locally advanced or metastatic head and neck squamous cell, hepatocellular, melanoma or renal cell carcinoma. CD4+ and CD8+ T cells were sorted separately from peripheral blood before TCR sequencing.

In the case of this clone: Its antigen is unknown. No quality values exist for individual bases; no much larger clone is one base distant.

This sequence originates from an adult with an advanced solid tumor such as melanoma, head and neck, liver or kidney cancer. The sequence joins TRBV7-8 to TRBJ2-5, and 7 bases in between align with TRBD2. Sample: CD4+ or CD8+ T cells sorted from blood, taken in a trial of the OX40 agonist ivuxolimab. The nucleotide sequence is given as TGTGCCAGCGCATGGGACTACTACCAAGAGACCCAGTACTTC. It specifies CASAWDYYQETQYF.